The T cell receptor beta chain described here comes from a study of T cell repertoires in cytomegalovirus infection (dated by TCRdb to between 2017 and 2020). Looking at the study overall: Donor HLA type was relevant to the analysis, because carriage of CMV infection together with the matching HLA type was indicated by public TCR beta signatures.

Trimming removed 4 bases from V and 0 bases from J; the gene matches leave 13 bases unexplained. Via the germline V gene (reference sequence), CDR1 is SEHNR and CDR2 FQNEAQ. Spanning cysteine to phenylalanine, the CDR3 consists of 20 amino acids. The kept DNA is CDR3 alone, 60 bases in frame from the first base. Overall study outcomes, separate from this receptor: In the ex vivo response, HLA-C-restricted CMV-specific TCR beta clonotypes were dominant, and in two of eight donors the single most frequent clonotype came from this HLA-C-restricted group. In both this cohort and an independent roughly 350-donor cohort, the cumulative frequency of public TCR beta family members distinguished carriers of CMV infection plus the relevant HLA type.

This clonotype was seen ten or more times. Its antigen is unknown. One base away there is no much larger clone; base qualities are not given. Sequencing was carried out with an Illumina HiSeq 1500. Through fastp at Q25 and MiXCR, TCRdb rebuilt clones from the public reads, retaining in-frame beta chains. All rows with the same CDR3 protein become a single entry with the most common DNA and genes. This sample holds 500,000 or so distinct CDR3 sequences; approximately 15% were observed only once. Clones ranked in the top ten supply 20% to 30% of the sample. The origin of this receptor is a human donor in good health (CMV status not recorded). Some clones in this sample may be carry-over from other donors' samples. Specimen: CD8+ T cells from PBMCs. The rearranged chain carries TRBV7-9 and TRBJ2-1, with 12 central nucleotides matching TRBD2. The CDR3 protein sequence reads: CASSSDVGLAGPDSYNEQFF. The DNA reads as follows: TGTGCCAGCAGCTCGGACGTAGGACTAGCGGGACCCGACTCCTACAATGAGCAGTTCTTC.